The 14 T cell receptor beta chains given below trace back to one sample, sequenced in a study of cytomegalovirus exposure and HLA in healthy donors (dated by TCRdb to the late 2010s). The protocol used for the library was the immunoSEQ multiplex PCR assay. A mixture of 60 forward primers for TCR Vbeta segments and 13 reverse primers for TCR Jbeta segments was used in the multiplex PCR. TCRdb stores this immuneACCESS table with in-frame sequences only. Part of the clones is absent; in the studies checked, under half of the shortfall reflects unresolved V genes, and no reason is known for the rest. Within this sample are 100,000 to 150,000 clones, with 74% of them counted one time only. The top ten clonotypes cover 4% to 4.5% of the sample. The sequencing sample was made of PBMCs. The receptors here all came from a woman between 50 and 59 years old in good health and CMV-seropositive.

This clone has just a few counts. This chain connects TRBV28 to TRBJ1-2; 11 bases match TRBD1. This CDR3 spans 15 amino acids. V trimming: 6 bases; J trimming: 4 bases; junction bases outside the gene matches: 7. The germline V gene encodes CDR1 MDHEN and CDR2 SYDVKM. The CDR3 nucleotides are TGTGCCAGCAGCCCAGGACAGGGGGCTTCCTATGGCTACACCTTC. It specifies CASSPGQGASYGYTF.

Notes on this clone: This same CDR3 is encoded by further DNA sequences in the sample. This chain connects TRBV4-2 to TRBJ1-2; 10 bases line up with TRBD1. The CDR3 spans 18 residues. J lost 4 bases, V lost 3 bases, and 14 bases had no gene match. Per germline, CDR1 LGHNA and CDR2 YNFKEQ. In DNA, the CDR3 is TGTGCCAGCAGCCAGCAACTGACAGGGGGCGCCTCTATCTATGGCTACACCTTC. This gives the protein CASSQQLTGGASIYGYTF.

CDR3: CASSLGVRQGIEKLFF. The CDR3 coding sequence is TGCGCCAGCAGCTTGGGGGTTAGACAGGGAATCGAAAAACTGTTTTTT. This sequence joins TRBV5-1 and TRBJ1-4, with 7 bases fitting TRBD1. This CDR3 is 16 amino acids long. Trimming at V came to 0 bases and at J to 8 bases, leaving 10 bases not matched to a gene. Germline V gives CDR1 SGHRS, CDR2 YFSETQ.

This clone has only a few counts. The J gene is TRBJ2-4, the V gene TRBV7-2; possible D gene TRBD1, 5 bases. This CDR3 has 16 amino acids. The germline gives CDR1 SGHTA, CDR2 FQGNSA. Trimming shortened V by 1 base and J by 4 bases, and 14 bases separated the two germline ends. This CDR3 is CASSLVSVAGKNIQYF. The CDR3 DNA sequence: TGTGCCAGCAGCTTAGTTTCTGTCGCAGGGAAAAACATTCAGTACTTC.

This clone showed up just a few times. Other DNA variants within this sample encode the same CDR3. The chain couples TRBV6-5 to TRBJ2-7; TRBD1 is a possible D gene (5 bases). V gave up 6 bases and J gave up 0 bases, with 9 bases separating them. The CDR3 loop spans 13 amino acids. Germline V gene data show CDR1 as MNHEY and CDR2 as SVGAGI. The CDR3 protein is CASSPDSSYEQYF. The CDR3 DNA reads TGTGCCAGCAGCCCCGACAGCTCCTACGAGCAGTACTTC.

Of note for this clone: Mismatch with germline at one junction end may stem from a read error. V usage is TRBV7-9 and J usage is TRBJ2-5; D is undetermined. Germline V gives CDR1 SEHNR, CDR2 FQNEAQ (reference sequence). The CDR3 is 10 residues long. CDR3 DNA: TGTTCCAGCTCCGGGGAGACCCAGTACTTC. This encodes CSSSGETQYF.

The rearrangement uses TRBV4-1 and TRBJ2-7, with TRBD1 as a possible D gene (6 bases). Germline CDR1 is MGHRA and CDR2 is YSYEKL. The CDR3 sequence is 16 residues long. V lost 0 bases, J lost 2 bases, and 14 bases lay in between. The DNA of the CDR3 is TGCGCCAGCAGCCAAGAAAGGTTGGGACACCCCTACGAGCAGTACTTC. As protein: CASSQERLGHPYEQYF.

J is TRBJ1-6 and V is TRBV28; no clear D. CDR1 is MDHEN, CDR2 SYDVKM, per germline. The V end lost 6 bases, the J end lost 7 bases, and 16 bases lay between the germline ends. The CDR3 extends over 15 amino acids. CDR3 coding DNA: TGTGCCAGCAGAACCGACCGCGGAATAAATTCACCCCTCCACTTT. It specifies CASRTDRGINSPLHF.

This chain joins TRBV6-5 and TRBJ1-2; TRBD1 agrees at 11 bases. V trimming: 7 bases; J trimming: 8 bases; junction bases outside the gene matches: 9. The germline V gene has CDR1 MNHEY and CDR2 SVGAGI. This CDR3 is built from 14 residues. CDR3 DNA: TGTGCCAGCACCCCGGGACAGGGGGATAGAGGCTACACCTTC. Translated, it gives CASTPGQGDRGYTF.

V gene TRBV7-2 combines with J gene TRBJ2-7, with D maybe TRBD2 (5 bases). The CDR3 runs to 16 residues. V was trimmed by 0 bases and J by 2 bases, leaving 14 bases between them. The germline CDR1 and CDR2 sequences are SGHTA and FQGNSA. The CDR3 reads CASSLASGFSPYEQYF. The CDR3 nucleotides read TGTGCCAGCAGCTTAGCGTCGGGGTTCTCTCCCTACGAGCAGTACTTC.

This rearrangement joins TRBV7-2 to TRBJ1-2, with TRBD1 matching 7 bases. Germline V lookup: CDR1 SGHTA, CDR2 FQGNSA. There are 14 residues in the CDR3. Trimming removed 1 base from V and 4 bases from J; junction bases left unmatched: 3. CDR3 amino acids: CASSLVGQIYGYTF. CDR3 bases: TGTGCCAGCAGCTTAGTGGGACAGATCTATGGCTACACCTTC. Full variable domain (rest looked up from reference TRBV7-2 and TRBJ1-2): GAGVSQSPSNKVTEKGKDVELRCDPISGHTALYWYRQSLGQGLEFLIYFQGNSAPDKSGLPSDRFSAERTGGSVSTLTIQRTQQEDSAVYLCASSLVGQIYGYTFGSGTRLTVV.

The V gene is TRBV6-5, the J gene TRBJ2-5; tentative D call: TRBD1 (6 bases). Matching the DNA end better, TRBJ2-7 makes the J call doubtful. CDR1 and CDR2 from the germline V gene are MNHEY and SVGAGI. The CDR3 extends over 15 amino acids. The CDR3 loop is CASSARRVGANEQYF. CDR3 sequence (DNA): TGTGCCAGCAGCGCCCGGCGGGTGGGGGCCAACGAGCAGTACTTC.

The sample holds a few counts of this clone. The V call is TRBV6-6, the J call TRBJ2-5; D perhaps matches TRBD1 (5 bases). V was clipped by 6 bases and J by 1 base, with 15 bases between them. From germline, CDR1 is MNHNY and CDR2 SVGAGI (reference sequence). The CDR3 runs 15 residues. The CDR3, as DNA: TGTGCCAGCAGGAACCGCGCAGGGCCCCAAGAGACCCAGTACTTC. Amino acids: CASRNRAGPQETQYF.

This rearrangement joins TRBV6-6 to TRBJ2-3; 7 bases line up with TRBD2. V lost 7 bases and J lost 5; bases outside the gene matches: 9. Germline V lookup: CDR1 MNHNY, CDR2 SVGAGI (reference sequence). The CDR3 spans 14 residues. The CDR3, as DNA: TGTGCCAGCACTTGGAGCGGGGAGGGAGATACGCAGTATTTT. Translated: CASTWSGEGDTQYF.